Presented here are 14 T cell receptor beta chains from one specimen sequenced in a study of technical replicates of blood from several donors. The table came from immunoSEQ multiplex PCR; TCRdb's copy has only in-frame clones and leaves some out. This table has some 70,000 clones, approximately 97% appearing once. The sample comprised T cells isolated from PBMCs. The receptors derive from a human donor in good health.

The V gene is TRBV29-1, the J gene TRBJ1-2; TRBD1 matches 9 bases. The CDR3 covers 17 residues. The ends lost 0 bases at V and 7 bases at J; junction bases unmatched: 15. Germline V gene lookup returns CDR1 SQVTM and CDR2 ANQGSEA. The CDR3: CSVEDRRTPGQGIGYTF. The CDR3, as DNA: TGCAGCGTTGAAGATCGGCGTACACCGGGACAGGGAATTGGCTACACCTTC.

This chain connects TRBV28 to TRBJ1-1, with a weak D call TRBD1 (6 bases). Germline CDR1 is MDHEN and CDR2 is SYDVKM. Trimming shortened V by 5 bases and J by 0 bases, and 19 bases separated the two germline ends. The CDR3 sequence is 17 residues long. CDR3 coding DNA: TGTGCCAGCAGTCGTACCTTGGACAGAAGGGTGAACACTGAAGCTTTCTTT. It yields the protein CASSRTLDRRVNTEAFF. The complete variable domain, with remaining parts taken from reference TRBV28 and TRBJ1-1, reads DVKVTQSSRYLVKRTGEKVFLECVQDMDHENMFWYRQDPGLGLRLIYFSYDVKMKEKGDIPEGYSVSREKKERFSLILESASTNQTSMYLCASSRTLDRRVNTEAFFGQGTRLTVV.

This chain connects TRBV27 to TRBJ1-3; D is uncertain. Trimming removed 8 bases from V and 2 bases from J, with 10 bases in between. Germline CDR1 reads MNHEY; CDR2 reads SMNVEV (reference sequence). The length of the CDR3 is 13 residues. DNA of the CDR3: TGTGCCAGCGGACTTATGGCTGGAAACACCATATATTTT. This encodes CASGLMAGNTIYF.

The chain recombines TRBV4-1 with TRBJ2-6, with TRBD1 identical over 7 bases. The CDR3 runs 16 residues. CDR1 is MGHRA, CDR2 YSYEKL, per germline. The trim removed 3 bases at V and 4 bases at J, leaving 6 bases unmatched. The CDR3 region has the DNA TGCGCCAGCAGCCAGCAGACAGGGAGAGGGGCCAACGTCCTGACTTTC. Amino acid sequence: CASSQQTGRGANVLTF.

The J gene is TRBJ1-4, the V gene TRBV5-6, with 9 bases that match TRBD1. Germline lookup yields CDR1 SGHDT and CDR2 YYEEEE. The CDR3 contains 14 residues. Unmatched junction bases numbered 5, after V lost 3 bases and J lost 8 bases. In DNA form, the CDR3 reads TGTGCCAGCAGCTGGGACAGGGACATGGAAAAACTGTTTTTT. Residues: CASSWDRDMEKLFF.

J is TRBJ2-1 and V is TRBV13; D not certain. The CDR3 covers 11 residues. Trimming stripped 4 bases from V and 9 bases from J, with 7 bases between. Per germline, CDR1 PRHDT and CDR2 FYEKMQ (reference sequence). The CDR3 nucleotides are TGTGCCAGCAGCTCTAGTGGTGAGCAGTTCTTC. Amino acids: CASSSSGEQFF.

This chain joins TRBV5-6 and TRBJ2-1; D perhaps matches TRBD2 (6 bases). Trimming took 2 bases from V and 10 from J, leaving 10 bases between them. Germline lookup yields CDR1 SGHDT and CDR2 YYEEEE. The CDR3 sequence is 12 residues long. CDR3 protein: CASSLSGGEQFF. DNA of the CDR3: TGTGCCAGCAGCTTAAGTGGGGGGGAGCAGTTCTTC.

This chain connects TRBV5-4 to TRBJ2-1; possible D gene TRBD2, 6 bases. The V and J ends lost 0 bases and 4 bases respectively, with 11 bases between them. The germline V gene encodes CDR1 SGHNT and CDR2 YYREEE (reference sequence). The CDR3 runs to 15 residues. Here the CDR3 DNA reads TGTGCCAGCAGCTTGGACAGCAGCGGGTACAATGAGCAGTTCTTC. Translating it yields CASSLDSSGYNEQFF.

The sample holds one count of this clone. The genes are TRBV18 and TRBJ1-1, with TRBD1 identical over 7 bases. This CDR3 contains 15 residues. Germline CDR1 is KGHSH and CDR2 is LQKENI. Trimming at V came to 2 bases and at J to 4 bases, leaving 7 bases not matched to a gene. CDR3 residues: CASSPIEQGSTEAFF. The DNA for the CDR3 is TGTGCCAGCTCACCAATCGAACAGGGGTCCACTGAAGCTTTCTTT.

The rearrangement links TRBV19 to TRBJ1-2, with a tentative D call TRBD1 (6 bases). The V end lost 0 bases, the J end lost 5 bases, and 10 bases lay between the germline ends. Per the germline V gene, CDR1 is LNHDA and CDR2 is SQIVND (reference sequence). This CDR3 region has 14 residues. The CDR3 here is CASSIDPTGYGYTF. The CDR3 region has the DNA TGTGCCAGTAGTATAGATCCGACAGGTTATGGCTACACCTTC.

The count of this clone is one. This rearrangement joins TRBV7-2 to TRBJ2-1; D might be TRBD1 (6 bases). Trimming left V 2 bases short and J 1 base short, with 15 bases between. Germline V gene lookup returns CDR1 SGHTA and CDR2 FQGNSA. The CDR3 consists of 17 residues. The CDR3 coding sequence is TGTGCCAGCAGCTTAAGTTCGACAGGCGTATCCTACAATGAGCAGTTCTTC. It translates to CASSLSSTGVSYNEQFF.

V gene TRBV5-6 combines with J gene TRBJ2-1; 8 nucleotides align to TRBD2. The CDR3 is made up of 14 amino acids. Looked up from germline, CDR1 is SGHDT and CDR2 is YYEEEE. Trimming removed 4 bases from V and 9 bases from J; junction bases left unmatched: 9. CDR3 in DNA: TGTGCCAGCAGCATGGGACTAGATTTGGGTGAGCAGTTCTTC. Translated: CASSMGLDLGEQFF.

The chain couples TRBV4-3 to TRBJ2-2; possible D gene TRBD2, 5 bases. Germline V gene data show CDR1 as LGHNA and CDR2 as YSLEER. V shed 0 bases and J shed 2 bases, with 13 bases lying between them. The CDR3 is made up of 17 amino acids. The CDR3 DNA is TGCGCCAGCAGCCAAGATATTTGGCGGGTAAACACCGGGGAGCTGTTTTTT. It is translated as CASSQDIWRVNTGELFF.

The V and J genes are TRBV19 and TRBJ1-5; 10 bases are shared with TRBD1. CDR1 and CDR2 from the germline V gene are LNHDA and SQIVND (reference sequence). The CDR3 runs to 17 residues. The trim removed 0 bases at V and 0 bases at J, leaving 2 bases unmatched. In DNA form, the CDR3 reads TGTGCCAGTAGTATAGATCGGGACAGGGGTAGCAATCAGCCCCAGCATTTT. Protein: CASSIDRDRGSNQPQHF.